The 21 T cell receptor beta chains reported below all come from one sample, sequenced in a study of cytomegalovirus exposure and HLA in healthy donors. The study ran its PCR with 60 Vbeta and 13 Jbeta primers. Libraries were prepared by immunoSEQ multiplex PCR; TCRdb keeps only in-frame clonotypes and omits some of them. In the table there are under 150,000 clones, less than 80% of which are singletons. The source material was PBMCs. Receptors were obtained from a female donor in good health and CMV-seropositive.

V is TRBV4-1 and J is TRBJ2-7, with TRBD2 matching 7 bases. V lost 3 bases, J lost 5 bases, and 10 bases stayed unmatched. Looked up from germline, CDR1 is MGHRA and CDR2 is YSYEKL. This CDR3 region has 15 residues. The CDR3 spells CASSQVRLAVHEQYF. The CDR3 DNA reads TGCGCCAGCAGCCAGGTTCGGCTAGCGGTCCACGAGCAGTACTTC.

This chain's CDR3 is CASSEARYPANYGYTF. The CDR3 DNA reads as TGTGCCAGCAGTGAAGCGAGGTACCCCGCTAACTATGGCTACACCTTC. The chain couples TRBV2 to TRBJ1-2; D unclear. The CDR3 contains 16 residues. CDR1 is SNHLY, CDR2 FYNNEI, per germline. Trimming took 0 bases from V and 0 from J, leaving 11 bases between them.

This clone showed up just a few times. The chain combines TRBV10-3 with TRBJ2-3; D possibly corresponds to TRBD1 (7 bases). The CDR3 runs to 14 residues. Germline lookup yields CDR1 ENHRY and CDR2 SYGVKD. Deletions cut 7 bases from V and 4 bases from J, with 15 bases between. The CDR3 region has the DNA TGTGCCATCATGCCTGACAGGGAGGCAGATACGCAGTATTTT. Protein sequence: CAIMPDREADTQYF.

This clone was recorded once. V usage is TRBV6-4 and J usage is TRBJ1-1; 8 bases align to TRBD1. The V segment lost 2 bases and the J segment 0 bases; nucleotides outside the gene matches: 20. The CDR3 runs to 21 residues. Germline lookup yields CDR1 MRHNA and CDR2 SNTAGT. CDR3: CASSDPLFRTGKRGLNTEAFF. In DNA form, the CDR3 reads TGTGCCAGCAGTGACCCCCTCTTTCGGACAGGGAAGAGGGGTCTGAACACTGAAGCTTTCTTT.

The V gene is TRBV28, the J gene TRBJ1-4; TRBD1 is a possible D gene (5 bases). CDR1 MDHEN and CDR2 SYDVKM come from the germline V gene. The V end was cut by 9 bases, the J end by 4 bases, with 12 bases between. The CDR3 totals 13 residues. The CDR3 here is CASKDRNNEKLFF. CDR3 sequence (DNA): TGTGCCAGTAAAGACAGAAATAATGAAAAACTGTTTTTT.

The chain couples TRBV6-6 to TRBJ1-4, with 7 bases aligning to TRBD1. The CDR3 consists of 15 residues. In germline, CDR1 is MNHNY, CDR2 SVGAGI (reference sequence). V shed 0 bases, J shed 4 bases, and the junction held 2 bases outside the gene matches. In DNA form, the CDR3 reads TGTGCCAGCAGTTACTCGACAGGGAGTAATGAAAAACTGTTTTTT. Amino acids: CASSYSTGSNEKLFF.

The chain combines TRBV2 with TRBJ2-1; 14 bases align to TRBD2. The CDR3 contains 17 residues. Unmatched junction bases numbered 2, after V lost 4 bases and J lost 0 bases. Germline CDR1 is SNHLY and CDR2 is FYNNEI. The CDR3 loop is CASSAGLAGGSYNEQFF. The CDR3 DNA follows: TGTGCCAGCAGTGCCGGACTAGCGGGGGGCTCCTACAATGAGCAGTTCTTC.

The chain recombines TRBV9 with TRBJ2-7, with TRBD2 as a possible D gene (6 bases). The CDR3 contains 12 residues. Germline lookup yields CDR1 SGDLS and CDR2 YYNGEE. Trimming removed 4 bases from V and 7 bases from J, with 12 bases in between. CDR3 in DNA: TGTGCCAGCAGCCCAAACGGGGGAGAGCAGTACTTC. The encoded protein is CASSPNGGEQYF.

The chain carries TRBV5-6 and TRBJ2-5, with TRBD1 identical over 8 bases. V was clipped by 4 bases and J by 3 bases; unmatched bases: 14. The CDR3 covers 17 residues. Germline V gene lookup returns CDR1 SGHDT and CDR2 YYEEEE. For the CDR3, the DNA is TGTGCCAGCAGCCCTCCCCCGGACAGGGTATGGAAAGAGACCCAGTACTTC. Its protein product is CASSPPPDRVWKETQYF.

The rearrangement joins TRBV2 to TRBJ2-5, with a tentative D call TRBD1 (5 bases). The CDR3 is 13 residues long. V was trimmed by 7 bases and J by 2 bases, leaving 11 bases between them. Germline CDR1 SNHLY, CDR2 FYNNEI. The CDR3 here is CASTPQVQETQYF. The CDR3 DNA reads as TGTGCCAGCACCCCACAGGTTCAAGAGACCCAGTACTTC.

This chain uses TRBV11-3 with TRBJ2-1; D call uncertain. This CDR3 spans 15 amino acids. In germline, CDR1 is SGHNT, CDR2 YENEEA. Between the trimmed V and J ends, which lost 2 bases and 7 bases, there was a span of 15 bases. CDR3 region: CASSLTNVPKNEQFF. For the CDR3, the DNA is TGTGCCAGCAGCTTAACTAATGTACCCAAGAATGAGCAGTTCTTC.

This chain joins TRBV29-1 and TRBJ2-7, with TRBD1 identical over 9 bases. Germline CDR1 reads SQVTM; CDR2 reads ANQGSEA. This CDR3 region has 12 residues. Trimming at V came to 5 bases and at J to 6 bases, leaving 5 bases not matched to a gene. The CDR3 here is CSVRQGVVEQYF. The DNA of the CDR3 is TGCAGCGTTCGACAGGGGGTGGTCGAGCAGTACTTC.

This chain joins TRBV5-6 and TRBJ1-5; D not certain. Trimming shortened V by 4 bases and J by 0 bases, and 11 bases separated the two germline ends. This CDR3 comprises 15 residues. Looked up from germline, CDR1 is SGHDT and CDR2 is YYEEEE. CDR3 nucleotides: TGTGCCAGCAGCCTTGGCGGGTATAGCAATCAGCCCCAGCATTTT. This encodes CASSLGGYSNQPQHF.

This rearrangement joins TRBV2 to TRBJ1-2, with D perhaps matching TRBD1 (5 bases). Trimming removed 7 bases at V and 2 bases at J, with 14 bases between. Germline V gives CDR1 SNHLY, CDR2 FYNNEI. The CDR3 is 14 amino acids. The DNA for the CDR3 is TGTGCCAGCATTACAGGCCGATGGAACTATGGCTACACCTTC. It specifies CASITGRWNYGYTF.

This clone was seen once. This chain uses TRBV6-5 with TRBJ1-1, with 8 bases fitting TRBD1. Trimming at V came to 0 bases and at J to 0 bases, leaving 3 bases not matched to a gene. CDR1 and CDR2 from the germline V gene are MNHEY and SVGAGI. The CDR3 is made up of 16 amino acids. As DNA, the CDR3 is TGTGCCAGCAGTTACTCCGGGACAGGTTTGAACACTGAAGCTTTCTTT. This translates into CASSYSGTGLNTEAFF.

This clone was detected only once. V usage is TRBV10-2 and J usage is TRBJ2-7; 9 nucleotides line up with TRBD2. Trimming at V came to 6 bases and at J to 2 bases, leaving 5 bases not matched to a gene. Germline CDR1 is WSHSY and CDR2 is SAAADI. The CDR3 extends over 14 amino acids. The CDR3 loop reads CASSISGSAYEQYF. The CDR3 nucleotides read TGCGCCAGCAGCATTAGCGGGAGCGCCTACGAGCAGTACTTC.

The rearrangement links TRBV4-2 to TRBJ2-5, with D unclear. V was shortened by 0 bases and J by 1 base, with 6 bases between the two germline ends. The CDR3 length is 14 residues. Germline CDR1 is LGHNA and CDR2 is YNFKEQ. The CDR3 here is CASSQDYIQETQYF. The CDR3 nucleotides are TGTGCCAGCAGCCAAGATTACATCCAAGAGACCCAGTACTTC.

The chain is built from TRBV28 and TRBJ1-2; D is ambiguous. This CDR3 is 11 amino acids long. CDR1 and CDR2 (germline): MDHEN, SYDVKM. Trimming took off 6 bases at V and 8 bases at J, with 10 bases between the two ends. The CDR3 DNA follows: TGTGCCAGCAGCACGTGGCGGGGCTACACCTTC. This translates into CASSTWRGYTF.

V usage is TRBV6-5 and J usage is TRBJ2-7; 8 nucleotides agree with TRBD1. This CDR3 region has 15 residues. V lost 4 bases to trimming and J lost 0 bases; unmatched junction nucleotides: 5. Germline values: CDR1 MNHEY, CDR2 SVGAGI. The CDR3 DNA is TGTGCCAGCAGTTCCGGACAGGGCCTCTCCTACGAGCAGTACTTC. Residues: CASSSGQGLSYEQYF.

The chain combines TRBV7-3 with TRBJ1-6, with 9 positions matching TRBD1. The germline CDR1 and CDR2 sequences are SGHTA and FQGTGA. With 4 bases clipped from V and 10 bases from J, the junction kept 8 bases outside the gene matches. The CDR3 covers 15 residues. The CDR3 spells CASSSGQGIGSPLHF. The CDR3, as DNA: TGTGCCAGCAGCTCAGGACAGGGGATCGGATCACCCCTCCACTTT.

CDR3: CASTFDRGSYTF. CDR3 DNA: TGTGCCAGCACCTTCGACCGCGGAAGCTACACCTTC. This rearrangement joins TRBV6-5 to TRBJ1-2; D gene ambiguous. This CDR3 comprises 12 residues. The germline gives CDR1 MNHEY, CDR2 SVGAGI. Trimming took 7 bases from V and 9 from J, leaving 15 bases between them.